This record concerns one T cell receptor (beta chain) sequence. The source of the sample is a study of cytomegalovirus exposure and HLA in healthy donors. CDR1 is ENHRY and CDR2 is SYGVKD in the germline V gene. This CDR3 comprises 14 residues. V shed 6 bases and J 1 base; nucleotides not matched to a gene: 0. The primer mix had 60 Vbeta and 13 Jbeta primers. The protocol was immunoSEQ multiplex PCR, while the TCRdb copy is restricted to in-frame clones and leaves out a portion. Its clone listing holds some 130,000 clones. The chain has TRBV10-3 and TRBJ2-7; 13 nucleotides line up with TRBD2. The sequenced sample consisted of PBMCs. The receptor comes from a man younger than 30 in good health and CMV-seronegative. The CDR3 DNA reads as TGTGCCATCAGGGGACTAGCGGGGTCCTACGAGCAGTACTTC. This translates into CAIRGLAGSYEQYF.